The TCR beta chain described here comes from a study of blood T cell repertoires in COVID-19 (TCRdb year 2020). With regard to the full study: Samples covering the acute and convalescent phases of COVID-19 were provided by collaborators in the United States, Italy and Spain. Samples came from the ongoing ImmuneRACE study (first 160 participants) plus 1,254 subjects from 6 global collaborators. The repertoires were released in a freely available public database intended as a resource for research on the immune response to SARS-CoV-2. The prospective study material was composed of cDNA or gDNA derived from T cells, B-cell-depleted T cells, or PBMCs. Where available, HLA class I and class II types were taken from metadata supplied by the sample provider and were not determined by assay-based typing. Nearly every sample came with metadata listing a de-identified subject ID, COVID-19 status, age in years and sex. Subjects who had been exposed to COVID-19, were actively infected with it, or had recovered from it provided the deeply sampled blood TCRbeta repertoires that made up the dataset. Paper-wide results and their limitations: The amount of clinical and demographic metadata varied by source and participant and was provided uncurated.

Details on this clone: The clone's antigen remains unknown. The input lacks base qualities; no much larger clone sits a single base away.

Each collaborating institution followed its own protocols to collect whole blood in K2EDTA tubes. Collaborator samples were shipped for TCRbeta analysis as frozen whole blood, isolated PBMCs, or DNA extracted from either sample type. For this chain, trimming is 5 bases at the V end and 12 bases at the J end, and the number of junction bases without a gene match is 4. Spanning cysteine to phenylalanine, the CDR3 consists of 12 amino acids. Of the read, only the CDR3 DNA is kept; its 36 bases are in frame from base 1. Reading the germline V gene gives CDR1 SNHLY and CDR2 FYNNEI. TCRbeta CDR3 regions were amplified from genomic DNA using the immunoSEQ Assay, a bias-controlled multiplex PCR. On the study's bioinformatics: The number of nucleated cells in each sample was estimated by amplification of reference gene primers within the assay. To quantify the absolute abundance of each unique TCRbeta CDR3 rearrangement, sequence reads were collapsed and filtered. For each sample, productive Simpson clonality was calculated by taking the square root of Simpson's diversity index across productive rearrangements. TCRdb took over this immuneACCESS table, retaining in-frame rearrangements with V and J assigned. Such tables are incomplete; in checked studies, under half of the missing clones stem from an unresolved V gene, and the remainder is unexplained. The D gene and trimming were derived from the DNA, and the V and J assignments and clone size from that table. For this sample the table gives around 120,000 clones, of which 87% were detected only once. Together, the top ten hold roughly 30% of the sample.

The sequencing input was peripheral blood. This clonotype was obtained from a woman in her sixties or seventies with acute or convalescent COVID-19. The chain links TRBV2 with TRBJ1-6; TRBD1 aligns with 7 central bases. The CDR3 in this case is CASSYTGEPLHF. The DNA sequence reads TGTGCCAGCAGTTATACAGGGGAACCCCTCCACTTT.